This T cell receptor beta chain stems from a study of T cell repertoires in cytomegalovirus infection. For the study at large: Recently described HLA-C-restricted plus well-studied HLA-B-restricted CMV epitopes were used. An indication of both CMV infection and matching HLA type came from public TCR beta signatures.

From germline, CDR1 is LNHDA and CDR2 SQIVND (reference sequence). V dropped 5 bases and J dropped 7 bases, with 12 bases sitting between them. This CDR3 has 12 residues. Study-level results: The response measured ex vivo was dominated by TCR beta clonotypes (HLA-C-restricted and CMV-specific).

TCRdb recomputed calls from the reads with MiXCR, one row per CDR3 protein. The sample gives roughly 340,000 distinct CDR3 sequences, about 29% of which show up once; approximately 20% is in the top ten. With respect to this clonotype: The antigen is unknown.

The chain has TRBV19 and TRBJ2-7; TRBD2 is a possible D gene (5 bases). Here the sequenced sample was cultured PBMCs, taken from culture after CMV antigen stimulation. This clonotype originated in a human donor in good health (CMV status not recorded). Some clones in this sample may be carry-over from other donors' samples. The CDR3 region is CASSGSRGEQYF. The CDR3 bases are TGTGCCAGTAGTGGCAGTAGAGGGGAGCAGTACTTC.